This T cell receptor beta chain comes out of a study of shared clonotypes between healthy human individuals (TCRdb year 2020). In the study overall: Two women and a few men aged 18 to 49 years were included in the cohort. Libraries were prepared and TCR repertoires were sequenced by different laboratories using diverse techniques, in order to increase sequencing depth and limit assay-specific biases. Between about 0.8 and 9 billion PBMCs per donor were obtained by leukapheresis. The study deeply sequenced blood TCR repertoires of roughly five healthy adults to estimate repertoire size and the extent of clonotype sharing between individuals. For each donor, three plates each were used for CD4 naive and CD4 memory, two plates were used for CD8 naive, and one plate was used for CD8 memory. The full study reports these points: The genetic and exposure-history diversity represented was limited by the small number of donors. Naive subsets generally had larger estimated clonotype richness than memory subsets did. Only blood was sampled, and tissue TCR repertoires likely differ from those in blood. Compared with non-shared clonotypes, clonotypes shared by all four sorted-subset donors had higher generation probabilities. Pairwise subsampling indicated that sequencing depth was expected to affect the degree of clonotype sharing among donors. Even with the large sequencing depth, rarefaction of the sorted-subset datasets indicated that sequencing was incomplete. About 5% of naive CD4, 3.5% of naive CD8, approximately 2% of memory CD4, and about 0.4% of memory CD8 clonotypes were shared across four donors.

Note on this clone: What this receptor recognizes is not known. Within one base of it there is no much larger clone, and no base qualities were kept.

Donors were healthy HIV-negative adults with no recently reported acute infections or vaccinations. Every donor was a Caucasian adult residing in Nashville, Tennessee, USA. Magnetic negative selection was used to enrich CD4+ T cells, after which naive cells were positively selected on CD45RA and the negative fraction became the memory subset. Blood was collected by leukapheresis, and PBMCs were isolated by Ficoll-Histopaque density gradient centrifugation and then cryopreserved in liquid nitrogen vapor phase. Purity and quantity of every magnetically sorted T cell population were checked by analytical flow cytometry. From each sorted fraction, genomic DNA was isolated and quantified by UV absorbance on a Nanodrop 2000c. The CDR3 holds 12 amino acids from the cysteine to the phenylalanine. Left in the record is the CDR3 DNA by itself, 36 bases read in frame from the first base. V and J lose 8 bases and 6 bases, and a span of 13 bases separates them. The germline V gene sets CDR1 to MDHEN and CDR2 to SYDVKM.

Using the deep immunoSEQ assay, TCR CDR3 regions were amplified from genomic DNA by multiplex PCR. For each cell subset, the extracted genomic DNA was distributed evenly across all wells of several immunoSEQ 96-well plates, and each plate served as one replicate. For sorted subsets, about 0.2 ug genomic DNA, equal to tens of thousands of T cell genomes, was loaded into each replicate PCR. The purified libraries were quantified using a Qubit 3.0 fluorometer, sized with a Bioanalyzer 2100, and then quantified again using the KAPA Library Quantification kit. Every immunoSEQ 96-well plate was sequenced on a dedicated single-read 150-cycle Illumina NextSeq 550 flow cell. Processing in the source paper ran as follows. Because the immunoSEQ output included only junctional sequences and no quality scores, the filtering could not be the same as the filtering used for full-length reads. To assign V/J genes and CDR3, sequences were annotated using PyIR, a Python wrapper for IgBLAST v1.9, with IMGT germline references. Reads were filtered out if the reads had weak V/J assignments (E-value above 1e-6), no CDR3, stop codons, out-of-frame junctions, or ambiguous translated residues. V3J clonotypes were defined as sequences sharing the same inferred V gene, J gene, and CDR3 amino acid sequence. The percentage overlap between two repertoires was calculated by dividing the number of shared unique clonotypes by the size of the smaller repertoire. RTK rarefaction, the Chao1 estimator, and Recon v2.1 estimates of unobserved clonotypes were used to assess repertoire richness. Generation probabilities were computed with OLGA for all TCRbeta clonotypes obtained by the gDNA method from four donors. TCRdb's version of the immuneACCESS table is confined to in-frame rearrangements and falls short of the full clone set. An unresolved V gene accounts for under half of the shortfall where checked; the remainder is of unknown origin. V and J calls and clone size are copied from that table; D and trimming were computed from the DNA. Across this sample there are about 2.4 million clones, with approximately 90% seen only once. Around 0.15% of the sample is in the top ten clones.

This receptor was taken from a man between 18 and 35 years old in good health. The sample consisted of naive CD4+ T cells sorted from blood. The meaning of the sample's cell subset or site label: CD45RA+ positively selected. The chain is assembled from TRBV28 and TRBJ1-2; no D segment can be confidently identified. The CDR3 region: CASLGRRHGYTF. The DNA reads as follows: TGTGCCAGCCTCGGGAGGCGCCATGGCTACACCTTC.